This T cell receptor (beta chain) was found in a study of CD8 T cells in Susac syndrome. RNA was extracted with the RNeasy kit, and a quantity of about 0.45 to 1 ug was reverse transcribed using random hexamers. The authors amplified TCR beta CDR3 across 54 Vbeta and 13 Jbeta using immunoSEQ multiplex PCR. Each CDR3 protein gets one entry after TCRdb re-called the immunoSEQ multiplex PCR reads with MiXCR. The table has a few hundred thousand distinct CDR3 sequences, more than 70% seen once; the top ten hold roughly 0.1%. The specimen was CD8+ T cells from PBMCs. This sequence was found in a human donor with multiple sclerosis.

The DNA of the CDR3 is TGTGCCAGCAGCTTAAGTATGACTGAAGCTTTCTTT. Translating gives CASSLSMTEAFF. This chain joins TRBV7-9 and TRBJ1-1; the D is unclear. CDR1 and CDR2 from the germline V gene are SEHNR and FQNEAQ (reference sequence). Trimming removed 2 bases from V and 5 bases from J, with 6 bases in between. The CDR3 totals 12 residues.